Listed below are T cell receptor beta chains from one sample, sequenced in a study of shared clonotypes between healthy human individuals. The protocol was immunoSEQ multiplex PCR, while the TCRdb copy is restricted to in-frame clones and leaves out a portion. Of some 2 million clones listed, roughly 95% were seen once; the top ten hold 0.1% to 0.15%. The sample consisted of naive CD4+ T cells sorted from blood. These TCRs come from a man younger than 35 in good health. CDR3s leave out the opening cysteine and the closing phenylalanine or tryptophan.

v_call	j_call	cdr3_aa
TRBV9	TRBJ1-3	ASSVEAGAGNTIY
TRBV18	TRBJ2-2	ASSPPSRVPGELF
TRBV19	TRBJ1-2	ASSVAREYGYT
TRBV6-6	TRBJ2-7	ASSLDGQRNEQY
TRBV6-5	TRBJ2-7	ASSRGQDYEQY
TRBV5-1	TRBJ1-4	ASSWIGTANEKLF
TRBV2	TRBJ2-7	ASSAGQPPYEQY
TRBV15	TRBJ1-5	ATSTWATQGNQPQH
TRBV19	TRBJ2-1	ASRSYNEQF
TRBV2	TRBJ1-1	ASSATGGSSEAF
TRBV13	TRBJ2-1	ASSSEWTSGRSGAYNEQF
TRBV6-5	TRBJ1-6	ASSPWGHNSPLH